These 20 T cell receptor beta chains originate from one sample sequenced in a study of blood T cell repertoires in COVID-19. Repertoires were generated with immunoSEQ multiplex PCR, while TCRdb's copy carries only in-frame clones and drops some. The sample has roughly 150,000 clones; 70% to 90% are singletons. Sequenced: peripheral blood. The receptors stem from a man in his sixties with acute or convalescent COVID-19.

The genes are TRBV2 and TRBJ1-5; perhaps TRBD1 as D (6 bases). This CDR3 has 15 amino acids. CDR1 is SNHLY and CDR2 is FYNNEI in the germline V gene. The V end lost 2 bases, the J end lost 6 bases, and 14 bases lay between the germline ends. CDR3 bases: TGTGCCAGCAGTGAACTTTTGGGGGCCGGTCAGCCCCAGCATTTT. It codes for CASSELLGAGQPQHF.

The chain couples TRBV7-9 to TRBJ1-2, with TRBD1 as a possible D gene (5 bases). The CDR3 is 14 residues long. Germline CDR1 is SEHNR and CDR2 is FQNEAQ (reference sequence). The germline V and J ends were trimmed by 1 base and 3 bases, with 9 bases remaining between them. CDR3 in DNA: TGTGCCAGCAGCTTAGATGCGGGGGACTATGGCTACACCTTC. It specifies CASSLDAGDYGYTF. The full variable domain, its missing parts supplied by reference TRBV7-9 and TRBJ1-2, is DTGVSQNPRHKITKRGQNVTFRCDPISEHNRLYWYRQTLGQGPEFLTYFQNEAQLEKSRLLSDRFSAERPKGSFSTLEIQRTEQGDSAMYLCASSLDAGDYGYTFGSGTRLTVV.

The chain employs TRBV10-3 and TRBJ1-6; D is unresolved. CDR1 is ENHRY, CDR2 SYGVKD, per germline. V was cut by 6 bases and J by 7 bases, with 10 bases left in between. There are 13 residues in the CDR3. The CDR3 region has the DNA TGTGCCATCAGGTATTCCGAGAATTCACCCCTCCACTTT. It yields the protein CAIRYSENSPLHF.

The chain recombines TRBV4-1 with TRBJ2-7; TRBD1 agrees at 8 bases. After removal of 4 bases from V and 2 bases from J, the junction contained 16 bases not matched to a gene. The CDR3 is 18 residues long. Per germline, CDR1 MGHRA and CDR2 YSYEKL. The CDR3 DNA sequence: TGCGCCAGCAGCCCCAAACCCCGGGGACAGGTTGGTGCCTACGAGCAGTACTTC. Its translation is CASSPKPRGQVGAYEQYF.

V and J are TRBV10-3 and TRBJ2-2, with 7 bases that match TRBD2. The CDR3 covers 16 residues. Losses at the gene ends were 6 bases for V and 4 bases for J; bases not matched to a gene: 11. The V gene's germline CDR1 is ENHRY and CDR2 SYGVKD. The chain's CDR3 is CAISRGSGDITGELFF. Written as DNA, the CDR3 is TGTGCCATCAGCCGGGGGAGCGGGGATATCACCGGGGAGCTGTTTTTT.

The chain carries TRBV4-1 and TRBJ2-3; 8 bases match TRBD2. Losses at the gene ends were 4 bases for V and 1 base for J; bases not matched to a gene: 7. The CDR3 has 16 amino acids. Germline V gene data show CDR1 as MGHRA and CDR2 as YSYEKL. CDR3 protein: CASSPSVGGGTDTQYF. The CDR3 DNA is TGCGCCAGCAGCCCATCTGTCGGGGGGGGCACAGATACGCAGTATTTT.

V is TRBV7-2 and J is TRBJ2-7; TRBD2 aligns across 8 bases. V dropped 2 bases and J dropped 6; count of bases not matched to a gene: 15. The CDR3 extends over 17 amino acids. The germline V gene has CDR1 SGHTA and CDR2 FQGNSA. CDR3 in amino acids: CASSLLVQRGLFLEQYF. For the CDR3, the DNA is TGTGCCAGCAGCTTACTCGTGCAGCGGGGGCTCTTCCTCGAGCAGTACTTC.

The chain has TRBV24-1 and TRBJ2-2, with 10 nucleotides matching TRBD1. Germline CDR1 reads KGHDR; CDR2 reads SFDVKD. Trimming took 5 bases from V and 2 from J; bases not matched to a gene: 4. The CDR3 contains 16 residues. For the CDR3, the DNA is TGTGCCACCAGTGGATGGGACAGGGGTAACACCGGGGAGCTGTTTTTT. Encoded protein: CATSGWDRGNTGELFF.

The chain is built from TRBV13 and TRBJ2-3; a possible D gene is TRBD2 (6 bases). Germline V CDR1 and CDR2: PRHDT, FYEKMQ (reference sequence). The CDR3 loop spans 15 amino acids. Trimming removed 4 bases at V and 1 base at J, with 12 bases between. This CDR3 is CASSSRGGGTDTQYF. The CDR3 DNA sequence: TGTGCCAGCAGCTCGAGGGGCGGGGGCACAGATACGCAGTATTTT.

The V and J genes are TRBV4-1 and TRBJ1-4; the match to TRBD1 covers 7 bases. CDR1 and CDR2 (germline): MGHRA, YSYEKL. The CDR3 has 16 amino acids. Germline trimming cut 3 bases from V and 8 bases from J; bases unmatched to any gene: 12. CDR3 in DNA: TGCGCCAGCAGCCAGGAGACCGGGACAGTACGAGAAAAACTGTTTTTT. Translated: CASSQETGTVREKLFF.

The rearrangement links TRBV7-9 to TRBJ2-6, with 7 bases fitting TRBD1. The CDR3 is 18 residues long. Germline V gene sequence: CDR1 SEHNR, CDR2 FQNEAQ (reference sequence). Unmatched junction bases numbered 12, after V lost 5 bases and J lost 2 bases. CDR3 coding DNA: TGTGCCAGCAGCCAATCCGCTCTTACAGGGGCTGGGGCCAACGTCCTGACTTTC. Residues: CASSQSALTGAGANVLTF.

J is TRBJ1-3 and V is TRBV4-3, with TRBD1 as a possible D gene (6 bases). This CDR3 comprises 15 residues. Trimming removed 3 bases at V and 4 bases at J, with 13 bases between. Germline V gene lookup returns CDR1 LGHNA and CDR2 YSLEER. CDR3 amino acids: CASSQRGIGGNTIYF. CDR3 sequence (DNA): TGCGCCAGCAGCCAGAGGGGGATCGGGGGAAACACCATATATTTT.

The CDR3 sequence: CASSSLGAGTDTQYF. Written as DNA, the CDR3 is TGCGCCAGCAGCTCTCTAGGGGCCGGCACAGATACGCAGTATTTT. The chain carries TRBV4-3 and TRBJ2-3; possible D gene TRBD1, 5 bases. This CDR3 has 15 residues. Germline lookup yields CDR1 LGHNA and CDR2 YSLEER. V lost 5 bases and J lost 1, with 13 bases in between.

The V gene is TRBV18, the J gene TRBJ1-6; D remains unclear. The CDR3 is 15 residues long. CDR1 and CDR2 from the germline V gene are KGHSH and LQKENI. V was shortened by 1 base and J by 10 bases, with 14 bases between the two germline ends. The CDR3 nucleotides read TGTGCCAGCTCACCACTAGACACGGATGCATCACCCCTCCACTTT. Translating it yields CASSPLDTDASPLHF.

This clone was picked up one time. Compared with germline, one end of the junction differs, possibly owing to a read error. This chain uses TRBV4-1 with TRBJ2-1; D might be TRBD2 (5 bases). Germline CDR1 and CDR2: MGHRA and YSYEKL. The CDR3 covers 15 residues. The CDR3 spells CASRQEGAAYNEQFF. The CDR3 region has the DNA TGCGCCAGCAGGCAAGAGGGTGCGGCCTACAATGAGCAGTTCTTC.

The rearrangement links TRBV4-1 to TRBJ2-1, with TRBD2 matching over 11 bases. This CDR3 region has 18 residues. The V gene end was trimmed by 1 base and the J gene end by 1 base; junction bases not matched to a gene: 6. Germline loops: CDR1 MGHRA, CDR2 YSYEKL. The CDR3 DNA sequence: TGCGCCAGCAGCCAAGTAACTAGCGGGGGCTTTTCCTACAATGAGCAGTTCTTC. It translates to CASSQVTSGGFSYNEQFF.

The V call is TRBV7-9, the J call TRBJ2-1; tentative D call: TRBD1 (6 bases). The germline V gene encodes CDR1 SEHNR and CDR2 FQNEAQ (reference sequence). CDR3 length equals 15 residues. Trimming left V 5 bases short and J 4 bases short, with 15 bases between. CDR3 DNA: TGTGCCAGCAGCGCCAGGGGTCCTGGATACAATGAGCAGTTCTTC. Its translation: CASSARGPGYNEQFF.

CDR3 protein: CATSRDRSGQGPNTEAFF. The CDR3 DNA follows: TGTGCCACCAGCAGAGATCGGTCGGGACAGGGACCGAACACTGAAGCTTTCTTT. V gene TRBV15 combines with J gene TRBJ1-1; 9 nucleotides match TRBD1. J gave up 1 base and V 0 bases, and 9 bases lay outside the gene matches. Germline-derived CDR1 and CDR2 are LNHNV and YYDKDF (reference sequence). There are 18 residues in the CDR3.

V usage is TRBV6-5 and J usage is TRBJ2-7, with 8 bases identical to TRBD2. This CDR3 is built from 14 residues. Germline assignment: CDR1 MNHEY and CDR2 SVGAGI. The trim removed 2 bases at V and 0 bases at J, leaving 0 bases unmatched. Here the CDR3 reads CASSYGTSSYEQYF. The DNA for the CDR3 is TGTGCCAGCAGTTACGGGACTAGCTCCTACGAGCAGTACTTC.

The CDR3 DNA follows: TGTGCCAGCAGCCTGGGACAGGGGGCGGCTCAGGATGGTGGCTACACCTTC. Translated, it gives CASSLGQGAAQDGGYTF. The chain recombines TRBV5-4 with TRBJ1-2, with 12 bases aligning to TRBD1. The germline V gene has CDR1 SGHNT and CDR2 YYREEE (reference sequence). V shed 4 bases and J 7 bases; nucleotides not matched to a gene: 14. The CDR3 runs to 17 residues.